This T cell receptor (beta chain) was identified in a study of blood T cells in healthy people across ages. This CDR3 has 11 amino acids. Per germline, CDR1 DFQATT and CDR2 SNEGSKA (reference sequence). The authors ran a second PCR of 7 to 11 cycles using a sample-barcoded 5' primer and a J-beta primer mix. One entry per CDR3 protein, called by TCRdb with MiXCR from the 5' RACE reads. The table shows hundreds of thousands of distinct CDR3 sequences, with roughly 60% occurring only once. V is TRBV20-1 and J is TRBJ2-7; D gene unclear. The J call may not be correct, given that the DNA end is closer to TRBJ2-5. Sequences were obtained from blood. This receptor was taken from a man aged 30 to 45 in good health. CDR3 nucleotides: TGCAGTGCCCCACAGCTGGGGACCCAGTACTTC. Encoded protein: CSAPQLGTQYF.